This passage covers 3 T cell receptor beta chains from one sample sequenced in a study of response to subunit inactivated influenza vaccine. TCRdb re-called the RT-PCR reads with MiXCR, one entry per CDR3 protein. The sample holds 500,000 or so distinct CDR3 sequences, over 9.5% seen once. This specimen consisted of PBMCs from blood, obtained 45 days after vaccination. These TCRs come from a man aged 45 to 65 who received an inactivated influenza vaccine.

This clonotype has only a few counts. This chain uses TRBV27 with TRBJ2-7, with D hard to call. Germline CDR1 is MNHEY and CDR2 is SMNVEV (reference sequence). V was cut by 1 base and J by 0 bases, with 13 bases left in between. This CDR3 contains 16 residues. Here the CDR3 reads CASSLYPPPVSYEQYF. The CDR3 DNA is TGTGCCAGCAGTTTATATCCCCCTCCAGTCTCCTACGAGCAGTACTTC.

Written as DNA, the CDR3 is TGTGCCATCAGTGAGCTCCACAAAGGTACGAACACTGAAGCTTTCTTT. As protein: CAISELHKGTNTEAFF. This chain uses TRBV10-3 with TRBJ1-1; D gene uncertain. V gave up 2 bases and J gave up 1 base, with 14 bases separating them. Per the germline V gene, CDR1 is ENHRY and CDR2 is SYGVKD. The CDR3 totals 16 residues.

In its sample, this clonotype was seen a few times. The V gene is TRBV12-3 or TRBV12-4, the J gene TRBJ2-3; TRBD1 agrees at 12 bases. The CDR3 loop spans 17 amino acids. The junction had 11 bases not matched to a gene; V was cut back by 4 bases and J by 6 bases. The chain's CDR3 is CASSSPPGQGAWDTQYF. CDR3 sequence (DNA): TGTGCCAGCAGTTCCCCCCCGGGACAGGGGGCCTGGGATACGCAGTATTTT.